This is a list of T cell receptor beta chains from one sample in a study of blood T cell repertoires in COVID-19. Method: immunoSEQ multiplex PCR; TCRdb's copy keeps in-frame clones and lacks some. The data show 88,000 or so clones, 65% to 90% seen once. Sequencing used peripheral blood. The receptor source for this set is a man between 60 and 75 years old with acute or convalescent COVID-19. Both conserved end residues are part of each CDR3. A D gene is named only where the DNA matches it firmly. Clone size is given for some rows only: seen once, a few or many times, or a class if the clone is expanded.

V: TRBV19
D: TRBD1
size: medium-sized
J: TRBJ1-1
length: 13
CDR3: CASSVGQGVEAFF
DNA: TGTGCCAGTAGTGTTGGACAGGGTGTGGAAGCTTTCTTT

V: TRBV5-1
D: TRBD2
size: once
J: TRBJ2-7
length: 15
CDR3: CASSIIGTSSYEQYF
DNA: TGCGCCAGCAGCATAATCGGGACTAGCTCCTACGAGCAGTACTTC

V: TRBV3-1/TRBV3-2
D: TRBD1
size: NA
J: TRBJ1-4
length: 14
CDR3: CASRQQGINEKLFF
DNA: TGTGCCAGCAGACAACAGGGGATTAATGAAAAACTGTTTTTT

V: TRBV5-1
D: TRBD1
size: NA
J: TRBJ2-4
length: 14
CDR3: CASSPGQGLSIQYF
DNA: TGCGCCAGCAGCCCGGGACAGGGTTTGAGCATTCAGTACTTC

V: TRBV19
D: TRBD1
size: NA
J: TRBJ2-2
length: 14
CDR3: CASSWTGGPGELFF
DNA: TGTGCCAGTAGTTGGACAGGGGGCCCCGGGGAGCTGTTTTTT

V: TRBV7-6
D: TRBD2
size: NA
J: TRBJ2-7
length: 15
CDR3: CASSNGLAETYEQYF
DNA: TGTGCCAGCAGTAACGGACTAGCGGAGACCTACGAGCAGTACTTC

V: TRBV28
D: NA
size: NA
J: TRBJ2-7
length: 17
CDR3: CASSLSFSALFSYEQYF
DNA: TGTGCCAGCAGTTTGAGTTTTAGTGCCTTATTCTCCTACGAGCAGTACTTC

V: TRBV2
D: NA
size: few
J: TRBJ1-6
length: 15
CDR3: CASSVQGLSDSPLHF
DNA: TGTGCCAGCAGTGTTCAGGGATTATCGGATTCACCCCTCCACTTT

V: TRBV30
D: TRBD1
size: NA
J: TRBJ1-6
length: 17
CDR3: CAWSIDRGTSYNSPLHF
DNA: TGTGCCTGGAGCATCGACAGGGGCACGTCCTATAATTCACCCCTCCACTTT

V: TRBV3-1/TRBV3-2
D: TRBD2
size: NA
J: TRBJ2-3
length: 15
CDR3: CASSQWLAGADTQYF
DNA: TGTGCCAGCAGCCAATGGCTAGCGGGAGCAGATACGCAGTATTTT

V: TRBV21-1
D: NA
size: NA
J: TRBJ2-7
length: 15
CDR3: CASSAYRAFSYEQYF
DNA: TGTGCCAGCAGCGCCTACAGGGCCTTTTCCTACGAGCAGTACTTC

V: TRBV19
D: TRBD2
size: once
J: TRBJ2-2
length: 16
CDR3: CASSRLAGGPSGELFF
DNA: TGTGCCAGTAGTAGACTAGCGGGAGGGCCATCCGGGGAGCTGTTTTTT

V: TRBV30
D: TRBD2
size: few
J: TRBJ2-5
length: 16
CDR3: CAWSGASGGSQETQYF
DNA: TGTGCCTGGAGTGGGGCTAGCGGGGGCTCTCAAGAGACCCAGTACTTC

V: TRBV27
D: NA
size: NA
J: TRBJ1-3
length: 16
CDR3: CASSLRPGWTGNTIYF
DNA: TGTGCCAGCAGTTTAAGGCCAGGGTGGACTGGAAACACCATATATTTT

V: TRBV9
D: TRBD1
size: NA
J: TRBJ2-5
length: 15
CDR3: CASSVLGQGKETQYF
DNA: TGTGCCAGCAGCGTGCTAGGACAGGGGAAAGAGACCCAGTACTTC

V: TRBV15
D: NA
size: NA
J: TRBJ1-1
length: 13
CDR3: CATSSHPNTEAFF
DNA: TGTGCCACCAGCAGTCATCCCAACACTGAAGCTTTCTTT

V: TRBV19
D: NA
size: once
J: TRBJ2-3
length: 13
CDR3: CASSTSVTDTQYF
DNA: TGTGCCAGTAGTACTAGCGTCACAGATACGCAGTATTTT

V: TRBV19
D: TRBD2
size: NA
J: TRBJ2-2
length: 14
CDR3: CASSNSGRPGELFF
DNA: TGTGCCAGTAGTAATAGCGGGAGGCCCGGGGAGCTGTTTTTT

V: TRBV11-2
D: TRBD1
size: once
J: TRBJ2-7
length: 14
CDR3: CASSYATGGYEQYF
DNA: TGTGCCAGCAGCTATGCGACAGGGGGCTACGAGCAGTACTTC

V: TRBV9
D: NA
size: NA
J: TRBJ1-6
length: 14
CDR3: CASSLWTANSPLHF
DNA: TGTGCCAGCAGCCTCTGGACAGCGAATTCACCCCTCCACTTT

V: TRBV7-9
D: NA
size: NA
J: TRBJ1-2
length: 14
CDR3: CASSIRTRENGYTF
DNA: TGTGCCAGCAGCATAAGGACGAGGGAAAATGGCTACACCTTC

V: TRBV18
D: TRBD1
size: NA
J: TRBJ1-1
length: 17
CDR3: CASSPTEIRGPHTEAFF
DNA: TGTGCCAGCTCACCCACCGAAATCAGGGGGCCGCACACTGAAGCTTTCTTT

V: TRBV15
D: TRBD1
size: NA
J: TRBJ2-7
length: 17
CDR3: CATSRDFGTANSYEQYF
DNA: TGTGCCACCAGCAGAGATTTCGGGACAGCGAACTCCTACGAGCAGTACTTC

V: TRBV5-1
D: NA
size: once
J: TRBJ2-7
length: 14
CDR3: CASSLVQGYGEQYF
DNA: TGCGCCAGCAGCTTGGTGCAGGGGTATGGGGAGCAGTACTTC